The TCR beta chain under discussion was sequenced for a study of molecular identifiers for immune sequencing clone quantification. Study overall: The replicate experiment used RNA from approximately 20,000 or 100,000 naive CD8 cells. This RNA was split into five aliquots, and four of them were sequenced. General study findings and limits: Effector cells kept over 97% of their molecules in clones above 20 RNA copies, while naive cells kept under 1% there.

Generation of bulk TCR libraries relied on previously described methods and listed TCR primers. From the PCR reads, TCRdb called clonotypes with MiXCR, one entry per CDR3 protein. The sample contains a few hundred thousand distinct CDR3 sequences, around 23% of which appear only once. Many counts were recorded for this clonotype. Its antigen is unknown. A CD8+CD4-CCR7+CD45RA+ gate was used to sort naive CD8 T cells. The CDR3 consists of 14 residues. Germline V gene data show CDR1 as SEHNR and CDR2 as FQNEAQ (reference sequence). The V end was cut by 3 bases, the J end by 5 bases, with 10 bases between.

This rearrangement joins TRBV7-9 to TRBJ2-2; D ambiguous. The receptor was isolated from a human donor in good health. Some libraries in this study had Jurkat cell RNA spiked in. Sequences were obtained from naive CD8+ T cells from blood, with Jurkat cell RNA spiked in. The sample's subset: FACS-sorted CD8+CD4-CCR7+CD45RA+ naive T cells. CDR3 in DNA: TGTGCCAGCAGCTTCGGCCGGAGTACCGGGGAGCTGTTTTTT. This codes for CASSFGRSTGELFF.